This T cell receptor (beta chain) was captured by sequencing in a study of cytomegalovirus exposure and HLA in healthy donors. This CDR3 is built from 14 residues. Germline lookup yields CDR1 SGHRS and CDR2 YFSETQ. V shed 7 bases and J 7 bases; nucleotides not matched to a gene: 7. The data were produced by immunoSEQ multiplex PCR, yet TCRdb's version contains in-frame clones alone and is incomplete. The table records tens of thousands of clones, over 90% of them present only once. This sequence was found in a woman between 18 and 29 years old in good health and CMV-seropositive. V usage is TRBV5-1 and J usage is TRBJ2-1; 11 positions agree with TRBD2. Sequences were obtained from PBMCs. CDR3 nucleotides: TGCGCCAGCGGACGACTAGCGGGGCGGAATGAGCAGTTCTTC. Translated: CASGRLAGRNEQFF.